The TCR beta chain under discussion was sequenced for a study of T cell changes during pregnancy in multiple sclerosis. Profiling relied on immunoSEQ multiplex PCR, and the TCRdb table lists in-frame clones only, not all of them. Of over 70,000 clones listed, around 93% are singletons. CDR1 is SGHNT and CDR2 is YENEEA in the germline V gene. Trimming removed 0 bases from V and 1 base from J, with 18 bases in between. The CDR3 is 18 amino acids. This specimen consisted of peripheral blood, obtained in the third trimester of pregnancy. The sequence was collected from a female donor with multiple sclerosis, enrolled in a pregnancy study. J is TRBJ2-5 and V is TRBV11-3; perhaps TRBD2 as D (6 bases). The CDR3 reads CASSLEGGEEDTQETQYF. The CDR3 region has the DNA TGTGCCAGCAGCTTAGAGGGGGGAGAGGAGGACACCCAAGAGACCCAGTACTTC. The full variable domain, in which reference TRBV11-3 and TRBJ2-5 provide the parts outside the CDR3, is EAGVVQSPRYKIIEKKQPVAFWCNPISGHNTLYWYLQNLGQGPELLIRYENEEAVDDSQLPKDRFSAERLKGVDSTLKIQPAELGDSAVYLCASSLEGGEEDTQETQYFGPGTRLLVL.